This T cell receptor beta chain was sequenced in a study of STAT3 mutations in large granular lymphocyte leukemia. Study overall: Roughly half of the longitudinally sequenced T-LGLL patients carried detectable canonical activating STAT3 mutations. More than half of T-LGLL patients received immunosuppressive therapy.

The length of the CDR3 is 14 residues. The V segment lost 5 bases and the J segment 7 bases; nucleotides outside the gene matches: 7. Germline V lookup: CDR1 SGHRS, CDR2 YFSETQ. Regarding this clone: Its antigen remains unidentified.

Some clones are missing from TCRdb's copy, which holds only in-frame ones; the method was immunoSEQ multiplex PCR. The sample has tens of thousands of clones, approximately 80% seen once. Overall study results and limits: In several patients, dominant TCR clone burden exceeded STAT3 mutant burden, suggesting STAT3 mutation arose secondarily. In T-cell large granular lymphocyte leukemia, about half of patients showed multiple immunodominant subclonotypes. After therapy, about 35% of the 18 patients switched clonotypes, all new clones STAT3 wild type.

Sequencing input: peripheral blood mononuclear cells. The chain is built from TRBV5-1 and TRBJ1-2; 11 nucleotides match TRBD1. The sequence came from a woman aged 50 to 65 with T-cell large granular lymphocyte leukemia. Some clones in this sample may be carry-over from other donors' samples. CDR3 sequence (DNA): TGCGCCAGCAGACAGGACAGGGGGCCGCGTGGCTACACCTTC. This sequence encodes CASRQDRGPRGYTF.